Only a few counts were recorded for the clone carrying this T cell receptor (beta chain). This entry comes from a study of blood T cell repertoires in COVID-19. Profiled with immunoSEQ multiplex PCR; TCRdb holds only in-frame clones, not every one. The sample carries around 100,000 clones, around 83% recorded once. Trimming cost V 2 bases and J 8 bases, with 10 bases left between them. The CDR3 loop spans 13 amino acids. Germline V lookup: CDR1 SGHKS, CDR2 YYEKEE (reference sequence). The sequencing input was peripheral blood. The V gene is TRBV5-5, the J gene TRBJ1-4; D is perhaps TRBD1 (5 bases). This clonotype was sampled from a human donor in a cohort sampled during active COVID-19. CDR3 in DNA: TGTGCCAGCAGCTTCGGTCCAGGGGAAAAACTGTTTTTT. Translated: CASSFGPGEKLFF.